This is a list of T cell receptor beta chains from one sample in a study of cytomegalovirus exposure and HLA in healthy donors. The protocol was immunoSEQ multiplex PCR, while the TCRdb copy is restricted to in-frame clones and leaves out a portion. The data show under 200,000 clones, 60% to 85% seen once. Sample: PBMCs. These receptors were obtained from a woman aged 35 to 49 in good health and CMV-seronegative. Both conserved end residues are part of each CDR3. The D gene is left open where the match is weak. The listing skips clone size in some rows; elsewhere it reads once, few, many or a size class.

j_gene: TRBJ2-2; v_gene: TRBV10-1; abundance: -; d_gene: -; CDR3aa: CASRATAGELFF; CDR3nt: TGCGCCAGCAGAGCGACAGCCGGGGAGCTGTTTTTT
j_gene: TRBJ1-1; v_gene: TRBV6-5; abundance: few; d_gene: TRBD1; CDR3aa: CASTGRGLTEAFF; CDR3nt: TGTGCCAGCACCGGCAGGGGGCTAACTGAAGCTTTCTTT
j_gene: TRBJ1-3; v_gene: TRBV11-2; abundance: -; d_gene: -; CDR3aa: CASSLQRNTIYF; CDR3nt: TGTGCCAGCAGCTTGCAGAGAAACACCATATATTTT
j_gene: TRBJ1-1; v_gene: TRBV7-6; abundance: few; d_gene: -; CDR3aa: CASSPGRSTEAFF; CDR3nt: TGTGCCAGCAGCCCCGGGAGGTCCACTGAAGCTTTCTTT
j_gene: TRBJ1-2; v_gene: TRBV14; abundance: -; d_gene: -; CDR3aa: CASSQVTGGYGYTF; CDR3nt: TGTGCCAGCAGCCAAGTCACGGGAGGCTATGGCTACACCTTC
j_gene: TRBJ1-5; v_gene: TRBV6-1; abundance: few; d_gene: TRBD1; CDR3aa: CASSGQGYNQPQHF; CDR3nt: TGTGCCAGCAGTGGACAGGGGTACAATCAGCCCCAGCATTTT
j_gene: TRBJ1-1; v_gene: TRBV29-1; abundance: -; d_gene: -; CDR3aa: CSVEGGGTEAFF; CDR3nt: TGCAGCGTTGAGGGAGGGGGTACTGAAGCTTTCTTT
j_gene: TRBJ1-4; v_gene: TRBV29-1; abundance: -; d_gene: -; CDR3aa: CSVGSRAYEKLFF; CDR3nt: TGCAGCGTTGGGAGCAGGGCTTATGAAAAACTGTTTTTT
j_gene: TRBJ2-1; v_gene: TRBV19; abundance: -; d_gene: -; CDR3aa: CASDRPYNEQFF; CDR3nt: TGTGCCAGTGACAGGCCTTACAATGAGCAGTTCTTC
j_gene: TRBJ1-6; v_gene: TRBV2; abundance: -; d_gene: -; CDR3aa: CASSPGHPYNSPLHF; CDR3nt: TGTGCCAGCAGCCCGGGACACCCGTATAATTCACCCCTCCACTTT
j_gene: TRBJ1-2; v_gene: TRBV27; abundance: -; d_gene: TRBD1; CDR3aa: CASRDREPFYGYTF; CDR3nt: TGTGCCAGCAGGGACAGGGAACCCTTCTATGGCTACACCTTC
j_gene: TRBJ1-1; v_gene: TRBV6-5; abundance: -; d_gene: -; CDR3aa: CASSLTVLNTEAFF; CDR3nt: TGTGCCAGCAGTTTGACAGTCCTGAACACTGAAGCTTTCTTT
j_gene: TRBJ2-1; v_gene: TRBV4-1; abundance: -; d_gene: -; CDR3aa: CASSQDAGPYNEQFF; CDR3nt: TGCGCCAGCAGCCAAGATGCGGGACCGTACAATGAGCAGTTCTTC
j_gene: TRBJ2-7; v_gene: TRBV5-1; abundance: -; d_gene: -; CDR3aa: CASSFHFDSLYEQYF; CDR3nt: TGCGCCAGCAGCTTTCATTTTGACAGTTTATACGAGCAGTACTTC
j_gene: TRBJ1-2; v_gene: TRBV4-1; abundance: -; d_gene: TRBD1; CDR3aa: CASSRRTGEGYGYTF; CDR3nt: TGCGCCAGCAGCCGCCGGACAGGGGAGGGGTATGGCTACACCTTC
j_gene: TRBJ2-5; v_gene: TRBV21-1; abundance: -; d_gene: -; CDR3aa: CASSKRPGTLYQETQYF; CDR3nt: TGTGCCAGCAGCAAACGCCCAGGCACACTGTACCAAGAGACCCAGTACTTC
j_gene: TRBJ2-3; v_gene: TRBV5-1; abundance: once; d_gene: -; CDR3aa: CASSYASGTDTQYF; CDR3nt: TGCGCCAGCAGCTACGCTTCGGGCACAGATACGCAGTATTTT
j_gene: TRBJ1-2; v_gene: TRBV2; abundance: -; d_gene: -; CDR3aa: CASSEAETHGYTF; CDR3nt: TGTGCCAGCAGTGAAGCAGAAACTCATGGCTACACCTTC
j_gene: TRBJ1-6; v_gene: TRBV11-2; abundance: -; d_gene: -; CDR3aa: CASSRGQSSYNSPLHF; CDR3nt: TGTGCCAGCAGCCGGGGTCAGAGCTCCTATAATTCACCCCTCCACTTT
j_gene: TRBJ2-3; v_gene: TRBV6-6; abundance: -; d_gene: TRBD1; CDR3aa: CASSYSGTGELTQYF; CDR3nt: TGTGCCAGCAGTTACTCGGGGACAGGGGAGCTTACGCAGTATTTT
j_gene: TRBJ2-6; v_gene: TRBV7-9; abundance: -; d_gene: -; CDR3aa: CSSSFLRPSGANVLTF; CDR3nt: TGTTCCAGCAGCTTCCTCCGTCCCTCTGGGGCCAACGTCCTGACTTTC
j_gene: TRBJ2-1; v_gene: TRBV5-4; abundance: -; d_gene: -; CDR3aa: CASSPDSRSYNEQFF; CDR3nt: TGTGCCAGCAGCCCGGACAGTAGATCCTACAATGAGCAGTTCTTC
j_gene: TRBJ2-3; v_gene: TRBV7-2; abundance: -; d_gene: TRBD2; CDR3aa: CASSLEAGTSDTQYF; CDR3nt: TGTGCCAGCAGCTTGGAAGCGGGGACTTCAGATACGCAGTATTTT
j_gene: TRBJ2-1; v_gene: TRBV18; abundance: -; d_gene: TRBD1; CDR3aa: CASSPPGTGYNEQFF; CDR3nt: TGTGCCAGCTCACCACCGGGGACAGGATACAATGAGCAGTTCTTC
j_gene: TRBJ1-2; v_gene: TRBV2; abundance: -; d_gene: -; CDR3aa: CASSEQGTNYGYTF; CDR3nt: TGTGCCAGCAGTGAGCAGGGAACTAACTATGGCTACACCTTC
j_gene: TRBJ1-1; v_gene: TRBV6-5; abundance: -; d_gene: -; CDR3aa: CASSYSGSMNTEAFF; CDR3nt: TGTGCCAGCAGTTACTCGGGGAGCATGAACACTGAAGCTTTCTTT
j_gene: TRBJ1-6; v_gene: TRBV5-4; abundance: -; d_gene: TRBD1; CDR3aa: CASSIVPGQSNSPLHF; CDR3nt: TGTGCCAGCAGCATTGTTCCGGGACAGTCCAATTCACCCCTCCACTTT
j_gene: TRBJ2-5; v_gene: TRBV5-6; abundance: -; d_gene: TRBD1; CDR3aa: CASGWTGETQYF; CDR3nt: TGTGCCAGCGGTTGGACAGGCGAGACCCAGTACTTC
j_gene: TRBJ1-1; v_gene: TRBV18; abundance: once; d_gene: -; CDR3aa: CASSPVITEAFF; CDR3nt: TGTGCCAGCTCACCAGTAATCACTGAAGCTTTCTTT
j_gene: TRBJ1-1; v_gene: TRBV4-1; abundance: -; d_gene: -; CDR3aa: CASSQIYRPPGVAFF; CDR3nt: TGCGCCAGCAGCCAAATATATCGGCCTCCGGGAGTAGCTTTCTTT
j_gene: TRBJ2-2; v_gene: TRBV6-1; abundance: -; d_gene: TRBD1; CDR3aa: CASSEGRGHTGELFF; CDR3nt: TGTGCCAGCAGTGAAGGCAGGGGGCACACCGGGGAGCTGTTTTTT
j_gene: TRBJ1-1; v_gene: TRBV5-8; abundance: -; d_gene: -; CDR3aa: CASSLGPGREAFF; CDR3nt: TGTGCCAGCAGCTTGGGCCCAGGGCGTGAAGCTTTCTTT
j_gene: TRBJ2-5; v_gene: TRBV5-4; abundance: -; d_gene: -; CDR3aa: CASSLVILGTQYF; CDR3nt: TGTGCCAGCAGCTTGGTCATCCTCGGGACCCAGTACTTC
j_gene: TRBJ1-5; v_gene: TRBV19; abundance: -; d_gene: -; CDR3aa: CASSIPRGHQPQHF; CDR3nt: TGTGCCAGTAGTATCCCCAGGGGTCATCAGCCCCAGCATTTT
j_gene: TRBJ1-2; v_gene: TRBV2; abundance: -; d_gene: -; CDR3aa: CASSGGQSYGYTF; CDR3nt: TGTGCCAGCAGTGGCGGACAGTCCTATGGCTACACCTTC
j_gene: TRBJ1-1; v_gene: TRBV2; abundance: -; d_gene: -; CDR3aa: CASSETHTRNTEAFF; CDR3nt: TGTGCCAGCAGTGAAACCCATACTCGGAACACTGAAGCTTTCTTT
j_gene: TRBJ1-1; v_gene: TRBV6-5; abundance: -; d_gene: -; CDR3aa: CASRGEVSTEAFF; CDR3nt: TGTGCCAGCAGGGGAGAGGTCAGCACTGAAGCTTTCTTT
j_gene: TRBJ1-1; v_gene: TRBV7-8; abundance: -; d_gene: -; CDR3aa: CASSFTENTEAFF; CDR3nt: TGTGCCAGCAGCTTCACAGAGAACACTGAAGCTTTCTTT
j_gene: TRBJ2-5; v_gene: TRBV4-1; abundance: -; d_gene: TRBD1; CDR3aa: CASSQDRGLETQYF; CDR3nt: TGCGCCAGCAGCCAAGACAGGGGGTTGGAGACCCAGTACTTC
j_gene: TRBJ2-7; v_gene: TRBV7-2; abundance: -; d_gene: -; CDR3aa: CASSYWGLTYEQYF; CDR3nt: TGTGCCAGCAGCTACTGGGGACTTACCTACGAGCAGTACTTC
j_gene: TRBJ2-7; v_gene: TRBV6-1; abundance: -; d_gene: -; CDR3aa: CASSRPGDLSYEQYF; CDR3nt: TGTGCCAGCAGCAGACCGGGGGACCTATCCTACGAGCAGTACTTC
j_gene: TRBJ2-3; v_gene: TRBV6-4; abundance: -; d_gene: TRBD2; CDR3aa: CASSRAGGLDTQYF; CDR3nt: TGTGCCAGCAGTCGGGCGGGGGGGCTAGATACGCAGTATTTT
j_gene: TRBJ1-6; v_gene: TRBV19; abundance: -; d_gene: TRBD1; CDR3aa: CASSKQGYDSPLHF; CDR3nt: TGTGCCAGTAGCAAACAGGGGTACGATTCACCCCTCCACTTT
j_gene: TRBJ1-1; v_gene: TRBV7-9; abundance: -; d_gene: -; CDR3aa: CASSPPGYSSTEAFF; CDR3nt: TGTGCCAGCAGTCCCCCGGGGTATTCGAGCACTGAAGCCTTCTTT
j_gene: TRBJ1-2; v_gene: TRBV6-5; abundance: -; d_gene: -; CDR3aa: CASSFFPEAPYYGYTF; CDR3nt: TGTGCCAGCAGTTTTTTTCCCGAGGCGCCTTACTATGGCTACACCTTC
j_gene: TRBJ2-7; v_gene: TRBV2; abundance: -; d_gene: TRBD2; CDR3aa: CASSKGLAVREQYF; CDR3nt: TGTGCCAGCAGTAAGGGACTAGCGGTACGCGAGCAGTACTTC
j_gene: TRBJ2-6; v_gene: TRBV19; abundance: -; d_gene: TRBD2; CDR3aa: CASSTALAVSGANVLTF; CDR3nt: TGTGCCAGTAGTACGGCCCTAGCGGTCTCTGGGGCCAACGTCCTGACTTTC
j_gene: TRBJ2-7; v_gene: TRBV18; abundance: -; d_gene: -; CDR3aa: CASSPPTSVEQYF; CDR3nt: TGTGCCAGCTCACCTCCGACTTCGGTCGAGCAGTACTTC
j_gene: TRBJ2-7; v_gene: TRBV6-1; abundance: -; d_gene: -; CDR3aa: CASRDNYEQYF; CDR3nt: TGTGCCAGCCGGGACAACTACGAGCAGTACTTC
j_gene: TRBJ2-7; v_gene: TRBV5-1; abundance: -; d_gene: -; CDR3aa: CASSLSGSFDEQYF; CDR3nt: TGCGCCAGCAGCTTGTCAGGGTCTTTTGACGAGCAGTACTTC
j_gene: TRBJ2-1; v_gene: TRBV15; abundance: -; d_gene: -; CDR3aa: CATSRDKVAGHNEQFF; CDR3nt: TGTGCCACCAGCAGAGATAAGGTTGCGGGCCACAATGAGCAGTTCTTC
j_gene: TRBJ2-1; v_gene: TRBV12-5; abundance: -; d_gene: TRBD1; CDR3aa: CASGPGTGSYNEQFF; CDR3nt: TGTGCTAGTGGTCCCGGGACAGGGAGTTACAATGAGCAGTTCTTC
j_gene: TRBJ2-3; v_gene: TRBV13; abundance: -; d_gene: -; CDR3aa: CASSYPPWEDTQYF; CDR3nt: TGTGCCAGCAGCTACCCCCCGTGGGAGGATACGCAGTATTTT